The clone carrying this T cell receptor beta chain has more than one count but fewer than ten. Trimming pared 5 bases from V and 4 bases from J, leaving 11 bases between. This CDR3 has 13 residues. Germline CDR1 SEHNR, CDR2 FQNEAQ (reference sequence). The data are from a study of blood T cell repertoires in COVID-19. Study summary: There were acute and convalescent COVID-19 samples, and they came from the United States, Italy and Spain. From T cells, B-cell-depleted T cells, or PBMCs came the material, which was cDNA or gDNA.

Clones were sequenced by immunoSEQ multiplex PCR, and TCRdb holds only the in-frame ones, with some missing. The sample consists of around 80,000 clones, roughly 87% of them appearing once. Sample: peripheral blood. The source is a man at least 80 years old with acute or convalescent COVID-19. The V and J genes are TRBV7-9 and TRBJ1-1, with a weak D call TRBD1 (5 bases). CDR3: CASSLQGSTEAFF. In nucleotides, the CDR3 is TGTGCCAGCAGCCTGCAGGGTTCCACTGAAGCTTTCTTT.